The 17 T cell receptor beta chains below all came from one sample that was sequenced in a study of shared clonotypes between healthy human individuals. This table comes from immunoSEQ multiplex PCR, and its TCRdb copy is limited to in-frame clones, with some not included. The sample holds about 500,000 clones, 77% seen once. Input material: PBMCs. The receptors derive from a woman between 40 and 50 years old in good health. Some clones in this sample may be carry-over from other donors' samples.

A note on this clone: The same CDR3 also results from other DNA sequences found in this sample. The chain has TRBV29-1 and TRBJ2-5; D perhaps matches TRBD2 (7 bases). CDR3 length: 13 residues. V was clipped by 4 bases and J by 2 bases, with 11 bases between them. Germline V CDR1 and CDR2: SQVTM, ANQGSEA. For the CDR3, the DNA is TGCAGCGTTGGAAGGGGGGGACAAGAGACCCAGTACTTC. This codes for CSVGRGGQETQYF.

As for this clone: A much larger clonotype is one base distant, so this may be a read error. At the DNA level, this CDR3 is encoded by other sequences in the same sample as well. This chain links TRBV10-3 with TRBJ2-3; 9 nucleotides align to TRBD1. J gave up 6 bases and V 11 bases, and 12 bases lay outside the gene matches. CDR1 ENHRY and CDR2 SYGVKD come from the germline V gene. The CDR3 has 14 amino acids. CDR3 nucleotide sequence: TGTGCCGCCGGGACAGGGACGTACACGGATACGCAGTATTTT. Protein: CAAGTGTYTDTQYF.

The gene calls are TRBV2 and TRBJ2-1, with unresolved D. CDR1 SNHLY and CDR2 FYNNEI come from the germline V gene. V was trimmed by 5 bases and J by 13 bases, leaving 15 bases between them. The CDR3 runs 12 residues. The DNA of the CDR3 is TGTGCCAGCAGTTTTGCCGGCCGATTACAGTTCTTC. Translated: CASSFAGRLQFF.

V and J are TRBV7-2 and TRBJ2-7; 10 positions agree with TRBD2. V lost 1 base and J lost 4; bases outside the gene matches: 4. CDR3 length: 15 residues. Germline V gene lookup returns CDR1 SGHTA and CDR2 FQGNSA. The CDR3 DNA reads as TGTGCCAGCAGCTTAGGGACTAGCGGATTTTACGAGCAGTACTTC. Translation: CASSLGTSGFYEQYF.

This clone was seen more than once but under ten times. The chain couples TRBV30 to TRBJ1-6; a possible D gene is TRBD1 (6 bases). Deletions cut 0 bases from V and 10 bases from J, with 10 bases between. The CDR3 runs to 13 residues. Germline loops: CDR1 GTSNPN, CDR2 SVGIG (reference sequence). The CDR3 coding sequence is TGTGCCTGGAGTGTGTTAGGGGGATCACCCCTCCACTTT. Translation gives CAWSVLGGSPLHF.

This clone was counted between two and nine times. The rearrangement uses TRBV28 and TRBJ1-3; 9 bases align to TRBD1. The V and J ends lost 5 bases and 1 base, in that order; junction bases with no gene match: 9. The germline CDR1 and CDR2 sequences are MDHEN and SYDVKM. The CDR3 runs to 17 residues. The chain's CDR3 is CASSPSGQGRSGNTIYF. The CDR3 DNA is TGTGCCAGCAGTCCCTCAGGACAGGGGAGATCTGGAAACACCATATATTTT.

The chain couples TRBV6-1 to TRBJ1-2; D is ambiguous. Germline V gene data show CDR1 as MNHNS and CDR2 as SASEGT. The CDR3 loop spans 15 amino acids. V was pared by 3 bases and J by 5 bases, with 16 bases between. CDR3 amino acids: CASSEGLAAPYGYTF. The CDR3 region has the DNA TGTGCCAGCAGTGAGGGTTTGGCAGCCCCATATGGCTACACCTTC.

V usage is TRBV19 and J usage is TRBJ2-3, with D possibly matching TRBD2 (5 bases). Germline-derived CDR1 and CDR2 are LNHDA and SQIVND (reference sequence). The V gene lost 7 bases and the J gene lost 1 base, with 9 bases spanning the gap. CDR3 size: 13 residues. The CDR3 DNA is TGTGCCAGTAAGCGGTCGGGCACAGATACGCAGTATTTT. It encodes CASKRSGTDTQYF.

As concerns this clone: A read error may produce the germline difference seen at one junction end. The chain joins TRBV7-7 to TRBJ2-5, with 8 bases lining up with TRBD2. The CDR3 loop spans 15 amino acids. Per the germline V gene, CDR1 is SSHAT and CDR2 is FNYEAQ (reference sequence). The CDR3 region is CASSLVRGAGETQYF. The DNA for the CDR3 is TGTGCTAGCAGCTTAGTGCGGGGGGCAGGGGAGACCCAGTACTTC.

The rearrangement uses TRBV7-9 and TRBJ2-4; 7 bases map to TRBD1. Germline values: CDR1 SEHNR, CDR2 FQNEAQ (reference sequence). The junction had 18 bases not matched to a gene; V was cut back by 7 bases and J by 0 bases. The CDR3 contains 19 residues. CDR3: CASIILRPPGQIAKNIQYF. Written as DNA, the CDR3 is TGTGCCAGCATCATACTTAGGCCCCCGGGACAGATAGCCAAAAACATTCAGTACTTC.

The chain combines TRBV6-6 with TRBJ1-5; D not resolved. This CDR3 comprises 14 residues. Trimming took 2 bases from V and 5 from J, leaving 10 bases between them. Germline V gives CDR1 MNHNY, CDR2 SVGAGI (reference sequence). The CDR3 sequence: CASSYEGSDQPQHF. The CDR3 DNA is TGTGCCAGCAGTTACGAGGGCAGCGATCAGCCCCAGCATTTT.

The rearrangement uses TRBV5-6 and TRBJ1-2; D is unclear. The CDR3 extends over 12 amino acids. Germline CDR1 is SGHDT and CDR2 is YYEEEE. V lost 0 bases to trimming and J lost 8 bases, with 8 bases between them. This CDR3 is CASSLGSRGYTF. The CDR3 DNA sequence: TGTGCCAGCAGCTTGGGATCTCGGGGCTACACCTTC.

This chain uses TRBV28 with TRBJ1-2, with 7 bases fitting TRBD1. The length of the CDR3 is 14 residues. Trimming at V came to 4 bases and at J to 5 bases, leaving 7 bases not matched to a gene. CDR1 and CDR2 (germline): MDHEN, SYDVKM. CDR3 bases: TGTGCCAGCAGTTACATCAGGGGGGATTATGGCTACACCTTC. Translated: CASSYIRGDYGYTF.

On this clone: The same CDR3 arises from other DNA sequences in this sample as well. The chain carries TRBV2 and TRBJ1-3, with 7 bases matching TRBD1. The CDR3 contains 13 residues. V dropped 8 bases and J dropped 2; count of bases not matched to a gene: 3. Germline lookup yields CDR1 SNHLY and CDR2 FYNNEI. For the CDR3, the DNA is TGTGCCAGCCGTGGACAGGCTGGAAACACCATATATTTT. Translating it yields CASRGQAGNTIYF. Drawing the rest from reference TRBV2 and TRBJ1-3, the complete variable domain is EPEVTQTPSHQVTQMGQEVILRCVPISNHLYFYWYRQILGQKVEFLVSFYNNEISEKSEIFDDQFSVERPDGSNFTLKIRSTKLEDSAMYFCASRGQAGNTIYFGEGSWLTVV.

The chain is built from TRBV6-5 and TRBJ1-5; D may be TRBD1 (6 bases). With 6 bases removed from V and 1 base from J, the gap between germline ends came to 10 bases. CDR3 length: 14 residues. Germline V gene lookup returns CDR1 MNHEY and CDR2 SVGAGI. The DNA of the CDR3 is TGTGCCAGCAGCCGAGGGACAAGCAATCAGCCCCAGCATTTT. Protein sequence: CASSRGTSNQPQHF.

This clone occurred many times. Other DNA sequences in this specimen translate into the identical CDR3. The CDR3 loop reads CASSLRTGNEKLFF. The CDR3 bases are TGCGCCAGCAGCTTAAGGACGGGGAATGAAAAACTGTTTTTT. This chain joins TRBV5-1 and TRBJ1-4, with D uncertain. The V gene's germline CDR1 is SGHRS and CDR2 YFSETQ. This CDR3 spans 14 amino acids. Trimming cost V 2 bases and J 5 bases, with 10 bases left between them.

This clone was recorded a few times. The chain has TRBV30 and TRBJ1-1; tentative D call: TRBD1 (6 bases). The V end was cut by 1 base, the J end by 6 bases, with 6 bases between. Germline CDR1 is GTSNPN and CDR2 is SVGIG (reference sequence). The CDR3 consists of 11 residues. The CDR3: CAWSGQAEAFF. The CDR3 nucleotides read TGTGCCTGGAGTGGACAGGCTGAAGCTTTCTTT.